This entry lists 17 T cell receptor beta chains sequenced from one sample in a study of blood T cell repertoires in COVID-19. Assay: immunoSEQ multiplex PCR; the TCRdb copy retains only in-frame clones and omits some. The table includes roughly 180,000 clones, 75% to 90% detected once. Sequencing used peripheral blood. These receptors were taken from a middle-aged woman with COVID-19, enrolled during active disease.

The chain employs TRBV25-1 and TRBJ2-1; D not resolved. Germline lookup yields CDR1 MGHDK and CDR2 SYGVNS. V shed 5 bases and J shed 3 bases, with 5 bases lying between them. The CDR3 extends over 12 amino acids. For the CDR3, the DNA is TGTGCCAGCAGTTTAAACTACAATGAGCAGTTCTTC. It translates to CASSLNYNEQFF.

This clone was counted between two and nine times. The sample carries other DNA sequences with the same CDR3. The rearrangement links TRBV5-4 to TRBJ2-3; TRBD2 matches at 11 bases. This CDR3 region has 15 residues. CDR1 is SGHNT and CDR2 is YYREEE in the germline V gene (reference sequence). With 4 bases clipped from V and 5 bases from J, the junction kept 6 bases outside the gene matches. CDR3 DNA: TGTGCCAGCAGCCATAGCGGGGGGGCCGAAGATACGCAGTATTTT. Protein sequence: CASSHSGGAEDTQYF.

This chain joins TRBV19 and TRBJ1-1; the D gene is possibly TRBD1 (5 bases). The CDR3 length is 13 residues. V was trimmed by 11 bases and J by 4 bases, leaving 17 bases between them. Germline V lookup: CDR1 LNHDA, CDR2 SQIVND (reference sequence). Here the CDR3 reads CASTSGLVTEAFF. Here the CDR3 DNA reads TGTGCCTCGACATCAGGGTTGGTCACTGAAGCTTTCTTT. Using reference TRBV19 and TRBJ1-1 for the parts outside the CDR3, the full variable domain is DGGITQSPKYLFRKEGQNVTLSCEQNLNHDAMYWYRQDPGQGLRLIYYSQIVNDFQKGDIAEGYSVSREKKESFPLTVTSAQKNPTAFYLCASTSGLVTEAFFGQGTRLTVV.

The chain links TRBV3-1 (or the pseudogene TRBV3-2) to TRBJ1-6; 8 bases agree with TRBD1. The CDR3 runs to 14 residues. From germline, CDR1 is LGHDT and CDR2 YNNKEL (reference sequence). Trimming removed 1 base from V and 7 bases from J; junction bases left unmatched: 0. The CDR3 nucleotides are TGTGCCAGCAGCCAAGCAGGGGGCAATTCACCCCTCCACTTT. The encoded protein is CASSQAGGNSPLHF.

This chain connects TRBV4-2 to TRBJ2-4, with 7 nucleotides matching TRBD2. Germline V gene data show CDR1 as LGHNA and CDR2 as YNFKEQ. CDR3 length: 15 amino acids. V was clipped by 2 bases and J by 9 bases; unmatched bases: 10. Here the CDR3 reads CASSQSGIILSIQYF. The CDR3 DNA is TGTGCCAGCAGCCAAAGCGGGATAATTCTTAGCATTCAGTACTTC.

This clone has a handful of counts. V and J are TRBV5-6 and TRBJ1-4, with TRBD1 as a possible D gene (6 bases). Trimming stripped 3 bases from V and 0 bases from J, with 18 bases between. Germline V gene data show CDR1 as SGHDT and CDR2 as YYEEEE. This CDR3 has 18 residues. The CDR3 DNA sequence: TGTGCCAGCAGCTCATACAGGGCCCAAGAGACAACTAATGAAAAACTGTTTTTT. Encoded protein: CASSSYRAQETTNEKLFF.

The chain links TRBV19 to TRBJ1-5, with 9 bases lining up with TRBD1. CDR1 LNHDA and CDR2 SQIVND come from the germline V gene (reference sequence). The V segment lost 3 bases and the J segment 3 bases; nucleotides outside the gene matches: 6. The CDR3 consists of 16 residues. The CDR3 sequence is CASSMRQGDLNQPQHF. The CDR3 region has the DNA TGTGCCAGTAGTATGAGACAGGGGGATCTCAATCAGCCCCAGCATTTT.

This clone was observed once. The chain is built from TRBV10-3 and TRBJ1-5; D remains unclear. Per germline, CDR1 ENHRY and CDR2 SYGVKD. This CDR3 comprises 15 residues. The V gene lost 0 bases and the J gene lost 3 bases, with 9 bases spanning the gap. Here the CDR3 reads CAISESGTVNQPQHF. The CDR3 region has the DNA TGTGCCATCAGTGAGTCAGGAACAGTCAATCAGCCCCAGCATTTT.

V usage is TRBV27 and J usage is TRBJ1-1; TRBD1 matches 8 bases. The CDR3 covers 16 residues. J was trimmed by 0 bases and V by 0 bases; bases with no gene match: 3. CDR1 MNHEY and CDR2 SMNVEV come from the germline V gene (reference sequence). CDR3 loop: CASSLSSGGLNTEAFF. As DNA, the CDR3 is TGTGCCAGCAGTTTATCGTCAGGGGGCTTGAACACTGAAGCTTTCTTT.

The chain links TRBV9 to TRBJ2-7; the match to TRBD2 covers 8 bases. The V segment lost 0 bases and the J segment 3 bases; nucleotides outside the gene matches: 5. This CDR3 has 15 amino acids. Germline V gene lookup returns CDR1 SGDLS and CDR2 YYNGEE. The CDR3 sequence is CASSVDGRARYEQYF. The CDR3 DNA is TGTGCCAGCAGCGTAGACGGGAGGGCCCGCTACGAGCAGTACTTC. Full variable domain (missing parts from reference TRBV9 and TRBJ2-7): DSGVTQTPKHLITATGQRVTLRCSPRSGDLSVYWYQQSLDQGLQFLIQYYNGEERAKGNILERFSAQQFPDLHSELNLSSLELGDSALYFCASSVDGRARYEQYFGPGTRLTVT.

The DNA for the CDR3 is TGTGCCAGCAGCCAAGGTCCCGGGGCCCAGCATTTT. Residues: CASSQGPGAQHF. J is TRBJ1-5 and V is TRBV4-2, with D hard to call. Germline V gives CDR1 LGHNA, CDR2 YNFKEQ. Trimming removed 1 base at V and 11 bases at J, with 9 bases between. This CDR3 contains 12 residues.

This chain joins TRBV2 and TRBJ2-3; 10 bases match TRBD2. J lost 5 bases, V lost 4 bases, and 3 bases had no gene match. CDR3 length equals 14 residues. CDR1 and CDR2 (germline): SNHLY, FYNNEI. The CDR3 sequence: CASSGVAGGDTQYF. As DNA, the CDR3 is TGTGCCAGCAGTGGTGTAGCGGGAGGAGATACGCAGTATTTT.

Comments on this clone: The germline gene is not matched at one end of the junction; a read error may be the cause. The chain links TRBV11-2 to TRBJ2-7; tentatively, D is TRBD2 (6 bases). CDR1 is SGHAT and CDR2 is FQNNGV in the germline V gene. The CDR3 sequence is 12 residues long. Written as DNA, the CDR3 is TGTGCCAGCAGCCAGGGACTTGGCCTATGGGGCTTC. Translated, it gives CASSQGLGLWGF.

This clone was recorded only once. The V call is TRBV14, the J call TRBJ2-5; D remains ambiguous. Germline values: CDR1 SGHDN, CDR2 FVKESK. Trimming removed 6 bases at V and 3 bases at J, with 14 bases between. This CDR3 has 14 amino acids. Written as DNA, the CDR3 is TGTGCCAGCAGTGCTTACTACCCCAAAGAGACCCAGTACTTC. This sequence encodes CASSAYYPKETQYF. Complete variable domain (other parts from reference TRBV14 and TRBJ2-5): EAGVTQFPSHSVIEKGQTVTLRCDPISGHDNLYWYRRVMGKEIKFLLHFVKESKQDESGMPNNRFLAERTGGTYSTLKVQPAELEDSGVYFCASSAYYPKETQYFGPGTRLLVL.

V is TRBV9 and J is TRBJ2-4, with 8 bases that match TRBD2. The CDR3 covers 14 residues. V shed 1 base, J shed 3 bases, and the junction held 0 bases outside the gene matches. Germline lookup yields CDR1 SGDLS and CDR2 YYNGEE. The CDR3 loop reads CASSVSGGKNIQYF. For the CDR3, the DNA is TGTGCCAGCAGCGTAAGCGGGGGCAAAAACATTCAGTACTTC. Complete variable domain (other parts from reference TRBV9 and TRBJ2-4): DSGVTQTPKHLITATGQRVTLRCSPRSGDLSVYWYQQSLDQGLQFLIQYYNGEERAKGNILERFSAQQFPDLHSELNLSSLELGDSALYFCASSVSGGKNIQYFGAGTRLSVL.

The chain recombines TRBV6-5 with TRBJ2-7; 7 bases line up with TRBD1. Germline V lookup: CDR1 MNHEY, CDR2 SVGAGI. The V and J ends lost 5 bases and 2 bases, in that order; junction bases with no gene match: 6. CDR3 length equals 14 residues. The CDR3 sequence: CASSSYGTAYEQYF. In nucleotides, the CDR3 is TGTGCCAGCAGTAGCTACGGGACAGCCTACGAGCAGTACTTC.

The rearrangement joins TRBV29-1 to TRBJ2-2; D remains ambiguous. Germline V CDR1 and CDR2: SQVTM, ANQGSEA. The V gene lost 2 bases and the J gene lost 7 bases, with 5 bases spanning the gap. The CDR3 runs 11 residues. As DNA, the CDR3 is TGCAGCGTTGAACGGAGCGGGGAGCTGTTTTTT. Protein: CSVERSGELFF.